This TCR beta chain was documented in a study of a mutant IDH1 vaccine in newly diagnosed glioma. Study information: Treated patients comprised about 60% males and around 40% females, mean age roughly 40 years. Most patients had radiochemotherapy with temozolomide before enrollment; others had one alone.

TCRdb's copy holds only in-frame clones and misses some; the assay was immunoSEQ multiplex PCR. The table lists approximately 110,000 clones, roughly 90% of them singletons. Germline V gene lookup returns CDR1 LNHDA and CDR2 SQIVND (reference sequence). This CDR3 is 15 amino acids long. Losses at the gene ends were 5 bases for V and 0 bases for J; bases not matched to a gene: 7. The time point here: week 11, during vaccination. Every vaccination contained 300 ug of the mutant IDH1 20-mer peptide and was paired with topical imiquimod. Study-level findings and limits: Pseudoprogression apparently lacked any relation to changes in top peripheral T cell clonotypes.

Points on this clone: Its antigen is not known.

The sample consisted of PBMCs, taken from a glioma patient whose treatment included an IDH1 peptide vaccine. The chain couples TRBV19 to TRBJ2-7; 7 bases fit TRBD2. This clonotype was obtained from a woman aged 45 to 65 with glioma. The CDR3 here is CASSPLGGSSYEQYF. The DNA of the CDR3 is TGTGCCAGTAGTCCCCTGGGCGGGAGCTCCTACGAGCAGTACTTC.